This T cell receptor beta chain was obtained from a study of blood T cell repertoires in COVID-19. For the study at large: Collection of acute and convalescent COVID-19 samples took place in the United States, Italy and Spain. PBMCs, B-cell-depleted T cells, or T cells provided the cDNA or gDNA that made up the material.

Methods used by the authors: Reference gene primer amplification in the assay estimated nucleated cell counts. The assay was immunoSEQ multiplex PCR, and TCRdb's table has in-frame clones only and misses some. V and J calls and clone size are given by that table; D and trimming were obtained from the DNA. The repertoire includes approximately 70,000 clones, approximately 77% of them detected once, and 0.83% sits in the top ten. Specimen: peripheral blood. The origin of this receptor is a woman in her 70s with acute or convalescent COVID-19.

The CDR3 DNA sequence: TGTGCCAGCAGAGACAGCGTTGAAGCTTTCTTT. Protein sequence: CASRDSVEAFF. This chain links TRBV5-4 with TRBJ1-1, with D maybe TRBD1 (5 bases). Germline lookup yields CDR1 SGHNT and CDR2 YYREEE (reference sequence). This CDR3 has 11 residues. V was clipped by 5 bases and J by 7 bases, with 9 bases between them.